Listed below are T cell receptor beta chains from one sample, sequenced in a study of blood T cell repertoires in COVID-19. The table came from immunoSEQ multiplex PCR; TCRdb's copy has only in-frame clones and leaves some out. Altogether about 280,000 clones are present, around 89% being singletons, with the ten largest covering approximately 4.2%. The sequencing sample was made of peripheral blood. The receptor set was obtained from a man aged 35-49 years with acute or convalescent COVID-19. Both conserved end residues are part of each CDR3. A D gene is named only where the DNA matches it firmly. Not every row has a clone size; where given, it reads once, few, many or a size class.

abundance	d_gene	len	j_gene	v_gene	CDR3nt	CDR3aa
once	TRBD1	14	TRBJ1-2	TRBV10-3	TGTGCCATCAGTCAACAGGGGGCTGTCTATGGCTACACCTTC	CAISQQGAVYGYTF
-	TRBD1	17	TRBJ2-3	TRBV5-1	TGCGCCAGCAGCTTAGCCCTAGACAGGGAAATCACAGATACGCAGTATTTT	CASSLALDREITDTQYF
-	TRBD2	15	TRBJ2-1	TRBV7-9	TGTGCCAGCAGCCCCGGGGGGGGGCTAAACAATGAGCAGTTCTTC	CASSPGGGLNNEQFF
-	TRBD1	15	TRBJ1-2	TRBV5-4	TGTGCCAGCAGCTGGGACAGGGGGCCCAACTATGGCTACACCTTC	CASSWDRGPNYGYTF
-	TRBD1	14	TRBJ1-2	TRBV19	TGTGCCAGTAGTCTCGGGACAGGGAACTATGGCTACACCTTC	CASSLGTGNYGYTF
few	-	14	TRBJ1-1	TRBV19	TGTGCCAGTAGGGAAGACAGGCGTAACACTGAAGCTTTCTTT	CASREDRRNTEAFF
-	TRBD1	13	TRBJ2-7	TRBV4-2	TGTGCCAGCAGCGGACAGGGTTTATACGAGCAGTACTTC	CASSGQGLYEQYF
-	-	12	TRBJ2-7	TRBV7-8	TGTGCCAGCAGCCCTACAGGGCGCGAGCAGTACTTC	CASSPTGREQYF
-	-	14	TRBJ1-2	TRBV30	TGTGCCTGGAGTGTACAACATGCTGGCGGGGGCTACACCTTC	CAWSVQHAGGGYTF
-	-	14	TRBJ1-5	TRBV19	TGTGCCAGTAGTATGATAGGGGTAAGTGAGCCCCAGCATTTT	CASSMIGVSEPQHF
-	TRBD1	12	TRBJ2-1	TRBV7-3	TGTGCCAGCAACCTACAGGGGGGTGAGCAGTTCTTC	CASNLQGGEQFF
-	-	14	TRBJ2-3	TRBV7-8	TGTGCCAGCAGCTTCGGGGGTGTTCCAGATACGCAGTATTTT	CASSFGGVPDTQYF
-	TRBD1	14	TRBJ1-2	TRBV10-3	TGTGCCATCAGTGAAAGGGGGCCGACCTATGGCTACACCTTC	CAISERGPTYGYTF
-	TRBD2	15	TRBJ2-1	TRBV10-1	TGCGCCAGCAGTGAGTCACTAGCGTCCTACAATGAGCAGTTCTTC	CASSESLASYNEQFF
-	-	15	TRBJ1-2	TRBV24-1	TGTGCCACCAGTGATGGGAAAGGGGGGGACTATGGCTACACCTTC	CATSDGKGGDYGYTF